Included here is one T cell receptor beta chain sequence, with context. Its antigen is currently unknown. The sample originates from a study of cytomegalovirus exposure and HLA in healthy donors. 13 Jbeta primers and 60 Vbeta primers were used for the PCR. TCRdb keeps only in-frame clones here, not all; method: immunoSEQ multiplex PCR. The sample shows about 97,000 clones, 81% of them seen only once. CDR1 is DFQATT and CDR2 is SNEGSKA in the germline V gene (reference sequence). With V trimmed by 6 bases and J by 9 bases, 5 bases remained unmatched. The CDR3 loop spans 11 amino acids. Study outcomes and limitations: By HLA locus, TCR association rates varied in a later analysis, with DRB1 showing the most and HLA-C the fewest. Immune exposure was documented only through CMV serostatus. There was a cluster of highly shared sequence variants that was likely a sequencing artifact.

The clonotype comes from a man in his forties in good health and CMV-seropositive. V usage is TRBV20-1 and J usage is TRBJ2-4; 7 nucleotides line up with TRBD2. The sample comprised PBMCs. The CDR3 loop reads CSAGGYGIQYF. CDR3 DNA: TGCAGTGCCGGGGGGTATGGCATTCAGTACTTC.